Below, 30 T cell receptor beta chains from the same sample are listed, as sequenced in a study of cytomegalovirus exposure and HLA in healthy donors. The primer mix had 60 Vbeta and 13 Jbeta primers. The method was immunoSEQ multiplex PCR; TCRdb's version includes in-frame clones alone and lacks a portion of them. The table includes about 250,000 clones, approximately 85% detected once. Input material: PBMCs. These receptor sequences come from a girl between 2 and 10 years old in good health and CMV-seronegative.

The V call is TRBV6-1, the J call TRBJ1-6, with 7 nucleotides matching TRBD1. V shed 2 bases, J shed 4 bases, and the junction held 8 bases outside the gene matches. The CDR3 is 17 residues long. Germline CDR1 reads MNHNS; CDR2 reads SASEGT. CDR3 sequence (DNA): TGTGCCAGCAGTGAACGGGACAGAGCACGTTATAATTCACCCCTCCACTTT. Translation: CASSERDRARYNSPLHF.

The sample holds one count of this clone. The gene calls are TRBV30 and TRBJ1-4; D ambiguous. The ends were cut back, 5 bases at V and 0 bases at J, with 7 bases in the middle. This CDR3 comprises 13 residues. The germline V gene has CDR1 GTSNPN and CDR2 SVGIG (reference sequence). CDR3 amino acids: CAWARSTNEKLFF. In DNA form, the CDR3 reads TGTGCCTGGGCGAGATCAACTAATGAAAAACTGTTTTTT.

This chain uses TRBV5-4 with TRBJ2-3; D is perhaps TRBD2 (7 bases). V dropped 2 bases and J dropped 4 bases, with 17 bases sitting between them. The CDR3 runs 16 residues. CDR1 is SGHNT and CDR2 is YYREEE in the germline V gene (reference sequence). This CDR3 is CASSLRGAVMPDTQYF. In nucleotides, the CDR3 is TGTGCCAGCAGCTTACGGGGGGCGGTTATGCCAGATACGCAGTATTTT.

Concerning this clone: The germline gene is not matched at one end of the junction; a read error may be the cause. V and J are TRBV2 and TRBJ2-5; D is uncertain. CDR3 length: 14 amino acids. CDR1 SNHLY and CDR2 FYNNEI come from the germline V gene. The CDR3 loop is CAGSPQRVQETQYF. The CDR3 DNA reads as TGTGCCGGCAGTCCCCAACGGGTGCAAGAGACCCAGTACTTC.

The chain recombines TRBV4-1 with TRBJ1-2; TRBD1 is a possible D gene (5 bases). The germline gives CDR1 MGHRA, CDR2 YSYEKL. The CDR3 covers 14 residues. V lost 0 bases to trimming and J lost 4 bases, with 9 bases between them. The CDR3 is CASSQDRVPYGYTF. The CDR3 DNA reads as TGCGCCAGCAGCCAAGACAGGGTCCCCTATGGCTACACCTTC.

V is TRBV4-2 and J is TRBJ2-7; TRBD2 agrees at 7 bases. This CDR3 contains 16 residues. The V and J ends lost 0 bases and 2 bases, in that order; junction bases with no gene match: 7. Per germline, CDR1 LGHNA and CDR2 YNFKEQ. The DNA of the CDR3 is TGTGCCAGCAGCCAAGAAAGGGCTAGCGGTACCTACGAGCAGTACTTC. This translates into CASSQERASGTYEQYF.

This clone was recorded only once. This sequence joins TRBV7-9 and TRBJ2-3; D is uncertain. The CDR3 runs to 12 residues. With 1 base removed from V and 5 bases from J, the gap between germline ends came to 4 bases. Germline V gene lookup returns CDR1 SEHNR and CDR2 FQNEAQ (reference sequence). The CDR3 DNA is TGTGCCAGCAGCTTAGACTTAGATACGCAGTATTTT. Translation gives CASSLDLDTQYF.

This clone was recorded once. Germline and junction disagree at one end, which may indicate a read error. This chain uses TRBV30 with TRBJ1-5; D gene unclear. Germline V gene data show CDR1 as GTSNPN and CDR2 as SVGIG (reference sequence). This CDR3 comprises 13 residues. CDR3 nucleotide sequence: TGTGCCTGGGGTGCGTTTGGAGATCAGCCCCGGCATTTT. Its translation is CAWGAFGDQPRHF.

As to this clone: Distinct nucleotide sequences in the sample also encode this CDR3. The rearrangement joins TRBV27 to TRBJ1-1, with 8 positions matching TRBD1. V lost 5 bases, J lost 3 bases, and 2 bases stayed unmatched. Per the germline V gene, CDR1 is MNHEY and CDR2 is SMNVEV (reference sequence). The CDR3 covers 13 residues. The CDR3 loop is CASSRTGYTEAFF. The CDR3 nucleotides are TGTGCCAGCAGTCGGACAGGGTACACTGAAGCTTTCTTT.

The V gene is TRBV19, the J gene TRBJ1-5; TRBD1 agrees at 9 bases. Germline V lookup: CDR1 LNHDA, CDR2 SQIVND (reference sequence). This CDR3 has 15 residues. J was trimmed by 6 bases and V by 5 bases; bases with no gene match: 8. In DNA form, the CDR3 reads TGTGCCAGTAGTGAGGGACAGGGACAGGCTCAGCCCCAGCATTTT. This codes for CASSEGQGQAQPQHF.

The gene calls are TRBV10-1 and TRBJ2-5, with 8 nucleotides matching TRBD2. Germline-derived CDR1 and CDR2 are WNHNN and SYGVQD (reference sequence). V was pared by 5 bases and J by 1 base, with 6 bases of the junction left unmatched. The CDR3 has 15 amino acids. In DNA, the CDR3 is TGCGCCAGCAGTAAAAGCGGGGGCCTCCAAGAGACCCAGTACTTC. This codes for CASSKSGGLQETQYF.

CDR3 nucleotides: TGTGCCAGCAGGCTCCTAGCGGGGAGCACAGATACGCAGTATTTT. This codes for CASRLLAGSTDTQYF. The J gene is TRBJ2-3, the V gene TRBV13, with 9 positions matching TRBD2. Germline CDR1 PRHDT, CDR2 FYEKMQ (reference sequence). The CDR3 is made up of 15 amino acids. Trimming at V came to 6 bases and at J to 0 bases, leaving 4 bases not matched to a gene.

CDR3 sequence reads: CAVSTPQGALGYEQYF. The DNA for the CDR3 is TGTGCCGTATCGACCCCACAGGGAGCTCTAGGATACGAGCAGTACTTC. The J gene is TRBJ2-7, the V gene TRBV19; possible D gene TRBD1, 6 bases. The germline V and J ends were trimmed by 11 bases and 4 bases, with 27 bases remaining between them. This CDR3 has 16 amino acids. Germline lookup yields CDR1 LNHDA and CDR2 SQIVND (reference sequence).

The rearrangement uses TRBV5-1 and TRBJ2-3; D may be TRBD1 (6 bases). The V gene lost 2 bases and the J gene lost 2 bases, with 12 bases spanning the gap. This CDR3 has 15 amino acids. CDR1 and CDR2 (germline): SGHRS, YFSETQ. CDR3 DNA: TGCGCCAGCAGCTTACAGGGTGGGTTCACAGATACGCAGTATTTT. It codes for CASSLQGGFTDTQYF.

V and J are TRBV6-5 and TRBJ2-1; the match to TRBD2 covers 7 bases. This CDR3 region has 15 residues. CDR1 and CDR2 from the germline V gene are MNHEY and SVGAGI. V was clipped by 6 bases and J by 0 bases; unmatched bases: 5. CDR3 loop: CASSLAESSYNEQFF. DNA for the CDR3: TGTGCCAGCAGCCTAGCGGAAAGCTCCTACAATGAGCAGTTCTTC.

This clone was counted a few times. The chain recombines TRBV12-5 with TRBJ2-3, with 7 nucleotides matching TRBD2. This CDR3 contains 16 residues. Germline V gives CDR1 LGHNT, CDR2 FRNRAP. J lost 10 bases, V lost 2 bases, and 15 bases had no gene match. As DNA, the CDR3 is TGTGCTAGTGGTTTGCCCCAAGCGGGATTATCGGGGGCGCAGTATTTT. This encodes CASGLPQAGLSGAQYF. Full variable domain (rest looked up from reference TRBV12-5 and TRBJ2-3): DARVTQTPRHKVTEMGQEVTMRCQPILGHNTVFWYRQTMMQGLELLAYFRNRAPLDDSGMPKDRFSAEMPDATLATLKIQPSEPRDSAVYFCASGLPQAGLSGAQYFGPGTRLTVL.

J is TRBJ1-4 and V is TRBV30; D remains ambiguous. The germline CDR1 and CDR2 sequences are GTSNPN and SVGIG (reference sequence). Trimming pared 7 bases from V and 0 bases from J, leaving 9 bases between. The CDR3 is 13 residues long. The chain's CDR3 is CAFRQATNEKLFF. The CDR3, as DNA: TGTGCCTTCAGACAAGCAACTAATGAAAAACTGTTTTTT.

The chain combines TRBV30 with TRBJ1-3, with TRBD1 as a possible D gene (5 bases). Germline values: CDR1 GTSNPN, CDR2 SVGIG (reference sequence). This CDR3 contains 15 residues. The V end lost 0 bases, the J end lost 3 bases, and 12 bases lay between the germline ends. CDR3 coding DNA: TGTGCCTGGAGTGTAGGCGGGGGGTTTGGAAACACCATATATTTT. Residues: CAWSVGGGFGNTIYF.

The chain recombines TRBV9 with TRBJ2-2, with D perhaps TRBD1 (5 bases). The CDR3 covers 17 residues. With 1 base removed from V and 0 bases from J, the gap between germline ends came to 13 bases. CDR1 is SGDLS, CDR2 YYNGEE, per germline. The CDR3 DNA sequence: TGTGCCAGCAGCGTAAGGGGTCTTACCTCGAACACCGGGGAGCTGTTTTTT. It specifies CASSVRGLTSNTGELFF.

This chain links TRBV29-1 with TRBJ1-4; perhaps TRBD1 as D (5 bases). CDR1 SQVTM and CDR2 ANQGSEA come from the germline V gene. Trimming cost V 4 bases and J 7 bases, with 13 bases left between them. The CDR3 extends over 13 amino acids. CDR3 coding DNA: TGCAGCGTTGGAAGCAGGGAGGGTGAAAAACTGTTTTTT. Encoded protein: CSVGSREGEKLFF.

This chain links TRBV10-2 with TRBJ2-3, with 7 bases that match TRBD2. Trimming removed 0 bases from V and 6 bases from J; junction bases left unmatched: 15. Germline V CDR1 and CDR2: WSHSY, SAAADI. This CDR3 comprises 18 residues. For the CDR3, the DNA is TGCGCCAGCAGTGAGTCTCGGGCCTTAGCGGGTAGGGCCGATACGCAGTATTTT. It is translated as CASSESRALAGRADTQYF.

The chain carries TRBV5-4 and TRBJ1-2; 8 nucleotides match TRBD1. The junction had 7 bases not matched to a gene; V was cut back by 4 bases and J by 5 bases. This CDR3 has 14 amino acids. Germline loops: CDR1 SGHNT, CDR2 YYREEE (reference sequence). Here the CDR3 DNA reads TGTGCCAGCAGCCGAAAGACAGGGGATTATGGCTACACCTTC. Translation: CASSRKTGDYGYTF.

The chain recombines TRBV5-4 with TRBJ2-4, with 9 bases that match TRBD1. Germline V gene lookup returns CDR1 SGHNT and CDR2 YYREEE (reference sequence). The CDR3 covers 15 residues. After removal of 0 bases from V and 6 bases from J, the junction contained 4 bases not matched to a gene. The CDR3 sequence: CASSLELGQGNIQYF. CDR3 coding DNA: TGTGCCAGCAGCTTGGAGTTGGGACAGGGAAACATTCAGTACTTC.

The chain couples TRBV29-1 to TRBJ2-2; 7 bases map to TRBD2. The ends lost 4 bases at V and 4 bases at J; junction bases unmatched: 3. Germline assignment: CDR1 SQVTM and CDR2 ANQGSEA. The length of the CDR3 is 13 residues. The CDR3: CSVVGTTTGELFF. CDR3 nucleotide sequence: TGCAGCGTTGTCGGGACTACCACCGGGGAGCTGTTTTTT.

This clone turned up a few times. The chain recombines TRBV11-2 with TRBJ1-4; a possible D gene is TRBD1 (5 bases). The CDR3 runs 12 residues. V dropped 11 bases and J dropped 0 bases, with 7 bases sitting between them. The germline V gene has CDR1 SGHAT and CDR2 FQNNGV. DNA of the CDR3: TGTGCCGCAGGGTCAACTAATGAAAAACTGTTTTTT. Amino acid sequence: CAAGSTNEKLFF.

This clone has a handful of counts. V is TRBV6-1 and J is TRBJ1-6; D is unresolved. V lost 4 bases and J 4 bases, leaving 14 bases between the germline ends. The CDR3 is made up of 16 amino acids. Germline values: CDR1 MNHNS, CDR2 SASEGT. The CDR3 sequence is CASSVTPIKYNSPLHF. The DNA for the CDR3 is TGTGCCAGCAGTGTTACACCCATTAAGTATAATTCACCCCTCCACTTT.

This chain's CDR3 is CASSDVAAETQYF. DNA of the CDR3: TGTGCCAGCAGTGACGTAGCGGCAGAGACCCAGTACTTC. The rearrangement uses TRBV6-4 and TRBJ2-5, with D perhaps TRBD2 (6 bases). This CDR3 is built from 13 residues. Germline CDR1 MRHNA, CDR2 SNTAGT. The V end lost 2 bases, the J end lost 4 bases, and 8 bases lay between the germline ends.

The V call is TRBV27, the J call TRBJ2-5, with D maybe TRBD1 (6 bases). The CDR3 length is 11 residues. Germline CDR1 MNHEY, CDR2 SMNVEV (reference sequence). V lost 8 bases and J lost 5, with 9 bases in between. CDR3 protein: CASRQGETQYF. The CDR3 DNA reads TGTGCCAGCCGGCAGGGGGAGACCCAGTACTTC.

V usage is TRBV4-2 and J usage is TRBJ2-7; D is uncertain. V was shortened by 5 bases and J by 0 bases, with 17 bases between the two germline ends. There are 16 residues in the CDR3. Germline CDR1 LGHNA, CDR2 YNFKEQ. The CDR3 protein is CASSDKEDTGSYEQYF. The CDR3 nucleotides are TGTGCCAGCAGCGACAAGGAAGACACTGGCTCCTACGAGCAGTACTTC.

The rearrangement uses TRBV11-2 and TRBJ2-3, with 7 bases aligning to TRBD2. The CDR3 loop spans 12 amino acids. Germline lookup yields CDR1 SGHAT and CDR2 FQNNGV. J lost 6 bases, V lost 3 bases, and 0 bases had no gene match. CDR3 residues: CASSFGGDTQYF. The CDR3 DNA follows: TGTGCCAGCAGCTTCGGGGGGGATACGCAGTATTTT.